This TCR beta chain was captured by sequencing in a study of radiotherapy plus CTLA-4 blockade in lung cancer. Repertoires were generated with immunoSEQ multiplex PCR, while TCRdb's copy carries only in-frame clones and drops some. The sample carries 50,000 to 65,000 clones, about 80% recorded once. This clone was seen only a few times. This CDR3 comprises 13 residues. V was clipped by 3 bases and J by 10 bases; unmatched bases: 5. CDR1 and CDR2 (germline): MNHEY, SMNVEV (reference sequence). This TCR was sampled from a human donor with non-small cell lung cancer whose response to radiotherapy plus ipilimumab could not be evaluated. The V gene is TRBV27, the J gene TRBJ2-1; 8 bases line up with TRBD2. The sequenced sample was peripheral blood, obtained from a patient treated with radiotherapy plus ipilimumab. The CDR3 sequence: CASSLAGGWEQFF. In nucleotides, the CDR3 is TGTGCCAGCAGTTTGGCGGGAGGATGGGAGCAGTTCTTC.